A single sample gave rise to the 23 T cell receptor beta chains below, sequenced in a study of immune evolution from preneoplasia to lung adenocarcinoma. The protocol was immunoSEQ multiplex PCR, while the TCRdb copy is restricted to in-frame clones and leaves out a portion. There are 5,000 or so clones in the sample; roughly 85% occur only once, and 4% lies in the top ten. Sequencing used FFPE adjacent normal lung tissue. The receptor set was obtained from a person aged 70 to 79 with lung adenocarcinoma.

J is TRBJ2-1 and V is TRBV6-5; a possible D gene is TRBD1 (6 bases). This CDR3 has 15 amino acids. The germline CDR1 and CDR2 sequences are MNHEY and SVGAGI. Trimming shortened V by 3 bases and J by 0 bases, and 9 bases separated the two germline ends. The CDR3 loop reads CASSYGQSSYNEQFF. The CDR3 region has the DNA TGTGCCAGCAGTTATGGACAGAGCTCCTACAATGAGCAGTTCTTC.

V usage is TRBV4-1 and J usage is TRBJ2-7; possibly TRBD1 for D (6 bases). With 1 base removed from V and 2 bases from J, the gap between germline ends came to 12 bases. The CDR3 has 15 amino acids. The germline CDR1 and CDR2 sequences are MGHRA and YSYEKL. This CDR3 reads CASSQGGRTAYEQYF. The DNA of the CDR3 is TGCGCCAGCAGCCAAGGTGGCAGGACAGCCTACGAGCAGTACTTC.

V is TRBV4-1 and J is TRBJ1-2; 7 bases align to TRBD1. This CDR3 is built from 14 residues. The V and J ends lost 4 bases and 8 bases, in that order; junction bases with no gene match: 10. Germline V gene lookup returns CDR1 MGHRA and CDR2 YSYEKL. CDR3 coding DNA: TGCGCCAGCAGCCCGGGGGGACAGCCTGGCGGCTACACCTTC. This codes for CASSPGGQPGGYTF.

This chain joins TRBV28 and TRBJ2-1; TRBD1 might be the D (5 bases). The ends were cut back, 6 bases at V and 2 bases at J, with 5 bases in the middle. CDR1 and CDR2 from the germline V gene are MDHEN and SYDVKM. The CDR3 is 12 residues long. The CDR3 loop is CASRGPYNEQFF. CDR3 in DNA: TGTGCCAGCAGGGGGCCCTACAATGAGCAGTTCTTC.

The chain joins TRBV5-5 to TRBJ1-2; D call uncertain. The germline gives CDR1 SGHKS, CDR2 YYEKEE (reference sequence). The V end lost 7 bases, the J end lost 4 bases, and 20 bases lay between the germline ends. The CDR3 has 15 residues. DNA for the CDR3: TGTGCCAGCCACCGTGTTGTCTCGCGAACCTATGGCTACACCTTC. Protein sequence: CASHRVVSRTYGYTF.

The chain has TRBV5-6 and TRBJ2-7; perhaps TRBD1 as D (6 bases). The CDR3 is 14 residues long. The V and J ends lost 5 bases and 5 bases respectively, with 17 bases between them. Germline V lookup: CDR1 SGHDT, CDR2 YYEEEE. The CDR3 bases are TGTGCCAGCAGGTTGAGGTTTTCAGGGGACGAGCAGTACTTC. Residues: CASRLRFSGDEQYF.

This clone was seen a single time. The chain is built from TRBV21-1 and TRBJ1-5; TRBD1, the D gene given by the table, was not confirmed from the DNA. TRBV21-1 is tagged as a pseudogene. CDR3 length: 14 amino acids. In DNA form, the CDR3 reads TGTGCCAGCAGAAGTACAGGGTTGAATCAGCCCCAGCATTTT. This gives the protein CASRSTGLNQPQHF.

This clone has a handful of counts. This chain connects TRBV6-1 to TRBJ2-2; D not resolved. The germline V and J ends were trimmed by 10 bases and 2 bases, with 17 bases remaining between them. Germline loops: CDR1 MNHNS, CDR2 SASEGT. This CDR3 region has 15 residues. Written as DNA, the CDR3 is TGTGCCATTCTTTTTGGCGGCTTCAACACCGGGGAGCTGTTTTTT. It is translated as CAILFGGFNTGELFF.

The chain combines TRBV2 with TRBJ1-5; D is undetermined. The germline CDR1 and CDR2 sequences are SNHLY and FYNNEI. This CDR3 comprises 12 residues. V was shortened by 4 bases and J by 5 bases, with 6 bases between the two germline ends. As DNA, the CDR3 is TGTGCCAGCAGTGCCCCAGATCAGCCCCAGCATTTT. Translated, it gives CASSAPDQPQHF. Filled out from reference TRBV2 and TRBJ1-5, the complete variable domain reads EPEVTQTPSHQVTQMGQEVILRCVPISNHLYFYWYRQILGQKVEFLVSFYNNEISEKSEIFDDQFSVERPDGSNFTLKIRSTKLEDSAMYFCASSAPDQPQHFGDGTRLSIL.

This clone appeared a single time. The V and J genes are TRBV28 and TRBJ1-6; 7 bases match TRBD1. Trimming took 4 bases from V and 8 from J; bases not matched to a gene: 5. The V gene's germline CDR1 is MDHEN and CDR2 SYDVKM. This CDR3 region has 14 residues. In DNA, the CDR3 is TGTGCCAGCAGTTCCTACAGGGGACATTCACCCCTCCACTTT. Translation: CASSSYRGHSPLHF. Filled out from reference TRBV28 and TRBJ1-6, the complete variable domain reads DVKVTQSSRYLVKRTGEKVFLECVQDMDHENMFWYRQDPGLGLRLIYFSYDVKMKEKGDIPEGYSVSREKKERFSLILESASTNQTSMYLCASSSYRGHSPLHFGNGTRLTVT.

V is TRBV6-5 and J is TRBJ2-3, with D maybe TRBD2 (6 bases). The CDR3 is 16 residues long. Germline CDR1 is MNHEY and CDR2 is SVGAGI. V shed 4 bases and J shed 3 bases, with 17 bases lying between them. The CDR3 bases are TGTGCCAGCAGTTCCGGACGGGGGTTGGCGACAGATACGCAGTATTTT. It yields the protein CASSSGRGLATDTQYF.

The genes are TRBV7-2 and TRBJ2-3; tentative D call: TRBD2 (7 bases). Per germline, CDR1 SGHTA and CDR2 FQGNSA. Trimming took off 5 bases at V and 5 bases at J, with 17 bases between the two ends. This CDR3 contains 15 residues. CDR3 coding DNA: TGTGCCAGCAGCCTAGAGGGGGGGGGCCAAGATACGCAGTATTTT. This encodes CASSLEGGGQDTQYF.

The rearrangement joins TRBV2 to TRBJ1-2; 9 positions agree with TRBD1. CDR1 SNHLY and CDR2 FYNNEI come from the germline V gene. The CDR3 totals 14 residues. V gave up 6 bases and J gave up 4 bases; unmatched junction bases: 6. The CDR3 DNA is TGTGCCAGCAGGACAGGGGGGAGCGGCTATGGCTACACCTTC. As protein: CASRTGGSGYGYTF.

This clone showed up just once. The chain has TRBV5-1 and TRBJ2-3; no clear D gene. Germline V gene data show CDR1 as SGHRS and CDR2 as YFSETQ. The CDR3 extends over 13 amino acids. V was trimmed by 0 bases and J by 4 bases, leaving 6 bases between them. CDR3: CASSLDASDTQYF. The CDR3 region has the DNA TGCGCCAGCAGCTTGGATGCGTCAGATACGCAGTATTTT.

The chain is built from TRBV7-9 and TRBJ2-7; 12 bases match TRBD1. The CDR3 runs to 16 residues. Germline V gene lookup returns CDR1 SEHNR and CDR2 FQNEAQ (reference sequence). V shed 1 base and J 7 bases; nucleotides not matched to a gene: 8. This CDR3 is CASSLGRGTGGREQYF. DNA of the CDR3: TGTGCCAGCAGCTTAGGTCGGGGGACAGGGGGCAGAGAGCAGTACTTC.

This chain connects TRBV25-1 to TRBJ1-2; D remains ambiguous. The ends were cut back, 3 bases at V and 8 bases at J, with 13 bases in the middle. The V gene's germline CDR1 is MGHDK and CDR2 SYGVNS. The CDR3 loop spans 13 amino acids. In DNA, the CDR3 is TGTGCCAGCAGTGAGGCAGAAGCCAAAGGCTACACCTTC. The encoded protein is CASSEAEAKGYTF.

This clone was observed a few times. The chain carries TRBV14 and TRBJ1-1, with TRBD1 as a possible D gene (6 bases). The V end lost 4 bases, the J end lost 10 bases, and 13 bases lay between the germline ends. CDR1 is SGHDN and CDR2 is FVKESK in the germline V gene. This CDR3 has 12 residues. The CDR3 loop is CASSPNRVGAFF. CDR3 bases: TGTGCCAGCAGCCCCAACAGGGTTGGAGCTTTCTTT.

The chain couples TRBV9 to TRBJ2-3, with D perhaps being TRBD1 or TRBD2 (5 bases each). The V and J ends lost 2 bases and 2 bases respectively, with 12 bases between them. This CDR3 is 15 amino acids long. The germline CDR1 and CDR2 sequences are SGDLS and YYNGEE. The CDR3 sequence: CASSVSGADTDTQYF. CDR3 sequence (DNA): TGTGCCAGCAGCGTTTCCGGGGCAGACACAGATACGCAGTATTTT.

To note about this clone: One end of the junction varies from germline; a read error may be responsible. The genes are TRBV28 and TRBJ2-1, with 7 nucleotides matching TRBD2. The germline CDR1 and CDR2 sequences are MDHEN and SYDVKM. This CDR3 has 15 residues. This CDR3 is CAGRLTTSFHNEQFF. The DNA of the CDR3 is TGTGCCGGCAGACTAACGACTAGCTTCCACAATGAGCAGTTCTTC.

The V call is TRBV11-3, the J call TRBJ1-5, with D hard to call. V lost 1 base and J 7 bases, leaving 11 bases between the germline ends. The CDR3 spans 14 residues. Per germline, CDR1 SGHNT and CDR2 YENEEA. The CDR3 bases are TGTGCCAGCAGCTTAGGTCCAGAAGGCCAGCCCCAGCATTTT. Translating gives CASSLGPEGQPQHF.

The gene calls are TRBV30 and TRBJ1-4; TRBD1 agrees at 7 bases. This CDR3 has 14 residues. V shed 1 base, J shed 5 bases, and the junction held 4 bases outside the gene matches. Germline assignment: CDR1 GTSNPN and CDR2 SVGIG (reference sequence). CDR3 residues: CAWSEDRSNEKLFF. CDR3 DNA sequence: TGTGCCTGGAGTGAGGACAGGTCCAATGAAAAACTGTTTTTT.

V is TRBV4-2 and J is TRBJ2-1; D is tentatively TRBD1 or TRBD2 (5 bases each). Germline V gene data show CDR1 as LGHNA and CDR2 as YNFKEQ. The CDR3 covers 15 residues. Trimming cost V 5 bases and J 10 bases, with 21 bases left between them. CDR3 region: CASSSSRDPTQEQFF. CDR3 coding DNA: TGTGCCAGCAGCAGCAGCCGGGACCCCACCCAAGAGCAGTTCTTC.

The genes are TRBV19 and TRBJ2-2; the match to TRBD1 covers 8 bases. Per the germline V gene, CDR1 is LNHDA and CDR2 is SQIVND (reference sequence). The V segment lost 3 bases and the J segment 5 bases; nucleotides outside the gene matches: 5. This CDR3 comprises 15 residues. CDR3 sequence: CASSIPRGRTGELFF. In DNA form, the CDR3 reads TGTGCCAGTAGTATCCCCAGGGGGCGGACCGGGGAGCTGTTTTTT.